A single sample gave rise to the 12 T cell receptor beta chains below, sequenced in a study of blood T cell repertoires in COVID-19. The protocol was immunoSEQ multiplex PCR, while the TCRdb copy is restricted to in-frame clones and leaves out a portion. The table includes approximately 200,000 clones, over 75% detected once. The source material was peripheral blood. The receptor source for this set is a man between 60 and 75 years old with acute or convalescent COVID-19.

CDR3 loop: CSASRGTSGGYNEQFF. DNA of the CDR3: TGCAGTGCTAGTCGCGGGACTAGCGGGGGGTACAATGAGCAGTTCTTC. The rearrangement links TRBV20-1 to TRBJ2-1; 15 bases agree with TRBD2. V was pared by 3 bases and J by 4 bases, with 4 bases of the junction left unmatched. The CDR3 consists of 16 residues. Germline CDR1 is DFQATT and CDR2 is SNEGSKA (reference sequence).

On this clone itself: This sample also contains other DNA sequences that code for the same CDR3. V and J are TRBV28 and TRBJ2-7, with 7 bases identical to TRBD2. The CDR3 has 12 amino acids. After removal of 5 bases from V and 2 bases from J, the junction contained 0 bases not matched to a gene. CDR1 and CDR2 from the germline V gene are MDHEN and SYDVKM. CDR3 loop: CASSSGTYEQYF. CDR3 nucleotide sequence: TGTGCCAGCAGTAGCGGGACCTACGAGCAGTACTTC.

Comment on this clone: This specimen includes other DNA sequences encoding the same CDR3. The chain joins TRBV9 to TRBJ1-1, with D perhaps TRBD1 (6 bases). The CDR3 runs to 14 residues. Trimming shortened V by 4 bases and J by 1 base, and 11 bases separated the two germline ends. CDR1 SGDLS and CDR2 YYNGEE come from the germline V gene. This CDR3 reads CASSPQTGNTEAFF. The CDR3 nucleotides are TGTGCCAGCAGCCCGCAGACAGGGAACACTGAAGCTTTCTTT. The entire variable domain, with the rest obtained from reference TRBV9 and TRBJ1-1, is as follows: DSGVTQTPKHLITATGQRVTLRCSPRSGDLSVYWYQQSLDQGLQFLIQYYNGEERAKGNILERFSAQQFPDLHSELNLSSLELGDSALYFCASSPQTGNTEAFFGQGTRLTVV.

The chain couples TRBV27 to TRBJ1-6; D is possibly TRBD1 (6 bases). Germline V CDR1 and CDR2: MNHEY, SMNVEV (reference sequence). The CDR3 consists of 16 residues. V lost 5 bases and J 2 bases, leaving 13 bases between the germline ends. DNA of the CDR3: TGTGCCAGCAGTCCAAACAGGGAGACCTATAATTCACCCCTCCACTTT. This sequence encodes CASSPNRETYNSPLHF.

The gene calls are TRBV7-2 and TRBJ2-7; tentative D call: TRBD2 (5 bases). Trimming removed 3 bases from V and 0 bases from J, with 15 bases in between. In germline, CDR1 is SGHTA, CDR2 FQGNSA. The CDR3 is made up of 16 amino acids. The CDR3 sequence: CASSFLRGSLSYEQYF. CDR3 DNA sequence: TGTGCCAGCAGCTTTCTGCGTGGGAGCCTCTCCTACGAGCAGTACTTC. The whole variable domain, remainder taken from reference TRBV7-2 and TRBJ2-7, is GAGVSQSPSNKVTEKGKDVELRCDPISGHTALYWYRQSLGQGLEFLIYFQGNSAPDKSGLPSDRFSAERTGGSVSTLTIQRTQQEDSAVYLCASSFLRGSLSYEQYFGPGTRLTVT.

The chain couples TRBV12-3 or TRBV12-4 to TRBJ1-1, with D perhaps matching TRBD1 (5 bases). V lost 7 bases and J lost 1, with 10 bases in between. The CDR3 length is 13 residues. The CDR3 coding sequence is TGTGCCAGCACCCGGGGGACGAACACTGAAGCTTTCTTT. The encoded protein is CASTRGTNTEAFF.

The sample holds one count of this clone. The rearrangement joins TRBV7-2 to TRBJ2-2; 7 bases are a match to TRBD2. After removal of 5 bases from V and 5 bases from J, the junction contained 11 bases not matched to a gene. CDR3 size: 16 residues. CDR1 SGHTA and CDR2 FQGNSA come from the germline V gene. This CDR3 reads CASSLLAVGGTGELFF. The CDR3 nucleotides are TGTGCCAGCAGCCTCCTAGCGGTTGGGGGTACCGGGGAGCTGTTTTTT.

This clone came up a few times. The V and J genes are TRBV28 and TRBJ2-1; possibly TRBD2 for D (6 bases). The ends were cut back, 2 bases at V and 2 bases at J, with 7 bases in the middle. Germline V gene lookup returns CDR1 MDHEN and CDR2 SYDVKM. This CDR3 contains 14 residues. The CDR3 sequence is CASSLGGTYNEQFF. CDR3 sequence (DNA): TGTGCCAGCAGTTTAGGCGGGACCTACAATGAGCAGTTCTTC.

The chain joins TRBV6-2 or TRBV6-3 to TRBJ2-6; 7 bases agree with TRBD1. The germline CDR1 and CDR2 sequences are MNHEY and SVGEGT. The CDR3 loop spans 16 amino acids. The V and J ends lost 6 bases and 4 bases, in that order; junction bases with no gene match: 9. The CDR3 loop is CASSRIQGSGANVLTF. The DNA of the CDR3 is TGTGCCAGCAGCCGTATACAGGGGTCCGGGGCCAACGTCCTGACTTTC.

Comment on this clone: The same CDR3 is also encoded by other DNA sequences in this sample. The chain joins TRBV2 to TRBJ1-5; D unresolved. Germline V CDR1 and CDR2: SNHLY, FYNNEI. The CDR3 length is 14 residues. V was trimmed by 0 bases and J by 2 bases, leaving 5 bases between them. CDR3 coding DNA: TGTGCCAGCAGTGAAGCGCGGGGCAATCAGCCCCAGCATTTT. Translation gives CASSEARGNQPQHF.

The chain links TRBV19 to TRBJ1-2; 7 bases map to TRBD1. Unmatched junction bases numbered 12, after V lost 10 bases and J lost 4 bases. Germline V gene data show CDR1 as LNHDA and CDR2 as SQIVND (reference sequence). The CDR3 runs to 14 residues. The CDR3 is CATTRNRGGYGYTF. The CDR3 nucleotides read TGTGCCACCACAAGAAACAGGGGCGGCTATGGCTACACCTTC.

The gene calls are TRBV3-1 (or the pseudogene TRBV3-2) and TRBJ2-3, with 8 bases aligning to TRBD2. Germline CDR1 reads LGHDT; CDR2 reads YNNKEL (reference sequence). CDR3 size: 19 residues. Trimming took 1 base from V and 3 from J; bases not matched to a gene: 15. CDR3 coding DNA: TGTGCCAGCAGCCAAGTTAGGGCCCGGGGACTAGTCGTGACAGATACGCAGTATTTT. As protein: CASSQVRARGLVVTDTQYF.